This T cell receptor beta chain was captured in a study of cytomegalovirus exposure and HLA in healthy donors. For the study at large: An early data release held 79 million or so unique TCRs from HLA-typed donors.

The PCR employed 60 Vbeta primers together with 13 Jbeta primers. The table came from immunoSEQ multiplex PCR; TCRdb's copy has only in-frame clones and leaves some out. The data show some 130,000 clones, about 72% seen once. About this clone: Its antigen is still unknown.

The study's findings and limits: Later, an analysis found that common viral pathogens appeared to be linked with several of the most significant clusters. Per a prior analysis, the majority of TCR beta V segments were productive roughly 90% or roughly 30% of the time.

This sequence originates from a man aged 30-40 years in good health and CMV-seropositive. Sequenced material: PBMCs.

In DNA, the CDR3 is TGTGCCAGCTCACGACAGGGGGGGTTCACAGATACGCAGTATTTT. Amino acid sequence: CASSRQGGFTDTQYF. V usage is TRBV18 and J usage is TRBJ2-3; 9 bases line up with TRBD1. The CDR3 is 15 residues long. CDR1 is KGHSH, CDR2 LQKENI, per germline. Unmatched junction bases numbered 4, after V lost 4 bases and J lost 2 bases.